Only a few counts were recorded for the clone carrying this T cell receptor (beta chain). The data derive from a study of T cells in Graves' hyperthyroidism and ophthalmopathy. Overall study: The authors collected peripheral blood at initial diagnosis, before any treatment.

The investigators amplified TCR beta CDR3 regions from RNA transcripts. The TCR CDR3 first-round RT-PCR relied on the HTBI primer set. TCRdb analysed the multiplex PCR reads with MiXCR anew, one entry per CDR3 protein. The sample contains roughly 130,000 distinct CDR3 sequences, around 20% of which appear only once. The CDR3 spans 17 residues. CDR1 and CDR2 from the germline V gene are SGHRS and YFSETQ. The junction had 4 bases not matched to a gene; V was cut back by 0 bases and J by 0 bases. Patients aged 18 to 65 had newly diagnosed hyperthyroidism of under 2 months' duration. Criteria for exclusion of patients were uncontrolled infection, other autoimmune disease, pregnancy or lactation.

Material: blood. This clonotype originated in a woman aged 45-59 years with Graves' hyperthyroidism that later progressed to Graves' ophthalmopathy. The chain is built from TRBV5-1 and TRBJ2-5; 11 bases map to TRBD2. The CDR3 bases are TGCGCCAGCAGCTTGGAGCGACTAGCGGGGAACCAAGAGACCCAGTACTTC. Amino acids: CASSLERLAGNQETQYF.